The next 10 T cell receptor beta chains were all read from a single sample in a study of cytomegalovirus exposure and HLA in healthy donors. 60 Vbeta and 13 Jbeta primers were used in PCR. Only in-frame clones appear in the TCRdb table, and some are missing; sequencing was by immunoSEQ multiplex PCR. The repertoire holds approximately 130,000 clones, with around 86% as singletons. The specimen was PBMCs. The receptors shown here come from a woman aged 40 to 49 in good health and CMV-seronegative.

V usage is TRBV5-1 and J usage is TRBJ2-1; D unresolved. Trimming pared 4 bases from V and 0 bases from J, leaving 17 bases between. CDR3 size: 17 residues. CDR1 is SGHRS, CDR2 YFSETQ, per germline. CDR3 coding DNA: TGCGCCAGCAGCGCCCGCCCCTCGGGTAGCTCCTACAATGAGCAGTTCTTC. Translated, it gives CASSARPSGSSYNEQFF.

The chain combines TRBV19 with TRBJ2-5, with D tentatively TRBD2 (6 bases). Germline-derived CDR1 and CDR2 are LNHDA and SQIVND (reference sequence). The ends were cut back, 3 bases at V and 3 bases at J, with 14 bases in the middle. The CDR3 contains 15 residues. The chain's CDR3 is CASSINPTRKETQYF. CDR3 nucleotide sequence: TGTGCCAGTAGTATTAACCCGACTAGAAAAGAGACCCAGTACTTC. Together with reference TRBV19 and TRBJ2-5, the CDR3 gives the full variable domain: DGGITQSPKYLFRKEGQNVTLSCEQNLNHDAMYWYRQDPGQGLRLIYYSQIVNDFQKGDIAEGYSVSREKKESFPLTVTSAQKNPTAFYLCASSINPTRKETQYFGPGTRLLVL.

CDR3 region: CASSLVIRGSSYEQYF. CDR3 in DNA: TGTGCCAGCAGCTTAGTCATCCGGGGGAGCTCCTACGAGCAGTACTTC. The chain joins TRBV11-2 to TRBJ2-7, with a weak D call TRBD2 (6 bases). Trimming removed 1 base from V and 0 bases from J, with 13 bases in between. Germline V gene lookup returns CDR1 SGHAT and CDR2 FQNNGV. CDR3 length: 16 residues.

V and J are TRBV27 and TRBJ1-5; no reliable D call. CDR1 is MNHEY, CDR2 SMNVEV, per germline (reference sequence). V was trimmed by 1 base and J by 0 bases, leaving 13 bases between them. The CDR3 has 17 residues. This chain's CDR3 is CASSLYAADYSNQPQHF. The CDR3 DNA reads TGTGCCAGCAGTTTATATGCGGCCGATTATAGCAATCAGCCCCAGCATTTT.

This chain links TRBV10-2 with TRBJ2-1; TRBD2 matches at 9 bases. The CDR3 loop spans 15 amino acids. V lost 3 bases, J lost 8 bases, and 8 bases stayed unmatched. Germline CDR1 is WSHSY and CDR2 is SAAADI. The CDR3 DNA sequence: TGCGCCAGCAGTGACTTGCGGGGGGGACGGGATGAGCAGTTCTTC. Translating it yields CASSDLRGGRDEQFF.

The chain carries TRBV6-1 and TRBJ2-7, with no clear D. CDR3 length: 16 residues. Germline V gene lookup returns CDR1 MNHNS and CDR2 SASEGT. The V end lost 2 bases, the J end lost 5 bases, and 19 bases lay between the germline ends. CDR3 in DNA: TGTGCCAGCAGTGAAAATGTCAGGCGATCGGCTGACGAGCAGTACTTC. It encodes CASSENVRRSADEQYF.

The V gene is TRBV28, the J gene TRBJ2-7, with a weak D call TRBD2 (5 bases). Trimming took off 6 bases at V and 7 bases at J, with 19 bases between the two ends. This CDR3 comprises 14 residues. The germline V gene has CDR1 MDHEN and CDR2 SYDVKM. The CDR3 loop is CASRFSGPRGEQYF. In nucleotides, the CDR3 is TGTGCCAGCAGATTCTCCGGGCCCCGCGGGGAGCAGTACTTC.

This clone was observed once. This sequence joins TRBV28 and TRBJ2-7; 7 positions agree with TRBD1. J was trimmed by 2 bases and V by 4 bases; bases with no gene match: 8. Germline V CDR1 and CDR2: MDHEN, SYDVKM. This CDR3 is 15 amino acids long. CDR3: CASSSPGQATYEQYF. CDR3 nucleotide sequence: TGTGCCAGCAGTTCCCCCGGACAGGCCACCTACGAGCAGTACTTC.

This clone was recorded once. The V gene is TRBV4-1, the J gene TRBJ2-2; weak D call: TRBD1 (5 bases). V dropped 4 bases and J dropped 1 base, with 13 bases sitting between them. The CDR3 spans 16 residues. Germline CDR1 is MGHRA and CDR2 is YSYEKL. CDR3: CASSPIPRENTGELFF. The CDR3 DNA reads as TGCGCCAGCAGCCCTATCCCCAGGGAGAACACCGGGGAGCTGTTTTTT.

In nucleotides, the CDR3 is TGTGCCAGTAGTATACCTATGGGAGGGCGGAGTGAAAAACTGTTTTTT. Its translation is CASSIPMGGRSEKLFF. The rearrangement uses TRBV19 and TRBJ1-4; D is unclear. Germline V gives CDR1 LNHDA, CDR2 SQIVND (reference sequence). The germline V and J ends were trimmed by 2 bases and 7 bases, with 17 bases remaining between them. CDR3 size: 16 residues.